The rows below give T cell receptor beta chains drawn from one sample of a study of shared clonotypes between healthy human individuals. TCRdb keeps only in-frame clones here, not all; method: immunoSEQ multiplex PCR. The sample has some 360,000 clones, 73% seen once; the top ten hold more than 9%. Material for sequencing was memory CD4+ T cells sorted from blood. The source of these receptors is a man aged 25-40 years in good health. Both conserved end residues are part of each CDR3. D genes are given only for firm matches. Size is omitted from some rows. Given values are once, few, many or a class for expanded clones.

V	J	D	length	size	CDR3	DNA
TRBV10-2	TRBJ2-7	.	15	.	CASRGGLASPYEQYF	TGCGCCAGCAGGGGGGGCCTAGCGAGTCCCTACGAGCAGTACTTC
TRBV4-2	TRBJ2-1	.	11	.	CASGAYNEQFF	TGTGCCAGCGGGGCATACAATGAGCAGTTCTTC
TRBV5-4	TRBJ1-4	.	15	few	CASSPDSATNEKLFF	TGTGCCAGCAGCCCCGACAGTGCAACTAATGAAAAACTGTTTTTT
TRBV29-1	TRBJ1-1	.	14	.	CSVAARRGSTEAFF	TGCAGCGTTGCGGCACGAAGGGGGAGCACTGAAGCTTTCTTT
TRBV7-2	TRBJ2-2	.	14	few	CASSAWTNTGELFF	TGTGCCAGCAGCGCTTGGACGAACACCGGGGAGCTGTTTTTT
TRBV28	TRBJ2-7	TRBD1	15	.	CASSGSGTEPYEQYF	TGTGCCAGCAGCGGGTCCGGGACAGAACCCTACGAGCAGTACTTC
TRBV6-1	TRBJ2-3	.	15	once	CASSDGVRSADTQYF	TGTGCCAGCAGTGATGGGGTCAGATCGGCAGATACGCAGTATTTT
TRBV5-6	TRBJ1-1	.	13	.	CASSYRVNTEAFF	TGTGCCAGCAGCTATAGGGTGAACACTGAAGCTTTCTTT
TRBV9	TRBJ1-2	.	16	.	CASSHPQSGRIYGYTF	TGTGCCAGCAGCCATCCCCAATCGGGACGGATCTATGGCTACACCTTC
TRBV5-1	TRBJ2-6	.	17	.	CASSVGKSSSGANVLTF	TGCGCCAGCAGCGTTGGAAAAAGCAGCTCTGGGGCCAACGTCCTGACTTTC
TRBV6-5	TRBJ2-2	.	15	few	CASSRDGPNTGELFF	TGTGCCAGCAGTCGGGACGGACCGAACACCGGGGAGCTGTTTTTT
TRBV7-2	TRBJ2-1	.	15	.	CASSLYGDSYNEQFF	TGTGCCAGCAGCTTATACGGGGACTCCTACAATGAGCAGTTCTTC
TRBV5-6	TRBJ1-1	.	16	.	CASSSRISGRNTEAFF	TGTGCCAGCAGCTCTCGTATATCGGGTAGAAACACTGAAGCTTTCTTT
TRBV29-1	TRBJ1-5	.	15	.	CSVRTGTSGDQPQHF	TGCAGCGTACGAACCGGGACTTCGGGCGATCAGCCCCAGCATTTT
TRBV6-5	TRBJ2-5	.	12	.	CASSSPMGGQYF	TGTGCCAGCAGTTCGCCCATGGGGGGCCAGTACTTC
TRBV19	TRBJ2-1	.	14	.	CASSIDRKIREQFF	TGTGCCAGTAGTATAGATCGGAAGATCCGTGAGCAGTTCTTC
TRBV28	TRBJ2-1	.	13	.	CASIGRTGNEQFF	TGTGCCAGCATTGGGAGGACGGGAAATGAGCAGTTCTTC
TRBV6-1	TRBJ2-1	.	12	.	CASVLSYNEQFF	TGTGCCAGCGTACTGAGTTACAATGAGCAGTTCTTC
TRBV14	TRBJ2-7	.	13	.	CASSQAGAYEQYF	TGTGCCAGCAGCCAAGCGGGGGCCTACGAGCAGTACTTC
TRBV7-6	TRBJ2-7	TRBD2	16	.	CASSLVASGSSYEQYF	TGTGCCAGCAGCTTAGTAGCGAGCGGGAGCTCCTACGAGCAGTACTTC
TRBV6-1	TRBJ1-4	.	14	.	CASGNRDWNEKLFF	TGTGCCAGCGGGAACCGGGACTGGAATGAAAAACTGTTTTTT
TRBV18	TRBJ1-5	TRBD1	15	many	CASSPGQKYNQPQHF	TGTGCCAGCTCCCCGGGACAGAAGTACAATCAGCCCCAGCATTTT
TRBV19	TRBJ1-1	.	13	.	CASSIWGYTEAFF	TGTGCCAGTAGTATCTGGGGTTACACTGAAGCTTTCTTT
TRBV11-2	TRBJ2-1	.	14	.	CASSLDFNGNEQFF	TGTGCCAGCAGCTTAGATTTTAATGGCAATGAGCAGTTCTTC
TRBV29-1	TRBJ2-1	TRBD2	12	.	CSVGRGGDEQFF	TGCAGCGTTGGTCGGGGAGGGGATGAGCAGTTCTTC
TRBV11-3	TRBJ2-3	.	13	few	CASSSRDGDTQYF	TGTGCCAGCAGCTCAAGAGACGGAGATACGCAGTATTTT
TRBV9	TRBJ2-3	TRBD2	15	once	CASSVTSGSTDTQYF	TGTGCCAGCAGCGTAACTAGCGGGAGCACAGATACGCAGTATTTT
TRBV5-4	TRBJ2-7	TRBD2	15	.	CASSRPGTSDYEQYF	TGTGCCAGCAGCAGGCCCGGGACTAGCGACTACGAGCAGTACTTC
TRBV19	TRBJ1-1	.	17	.	CASSMLLGETLSAEAFF	TGTGCCAGTAGTATGTTACTAGGGGAGACTCTTTCAGCTGAAGCTTTCTTT
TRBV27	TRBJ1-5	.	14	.	CASSLGVSNQPQHF	TGTGCCAGCAGTTTAGGAGTGAGCAATCAGCCCCAGCATTTT
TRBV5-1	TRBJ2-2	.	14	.	CASSLGHLTGELFF	TGCGCCAGCAGCCTGGGACATCTCACCGGGGAGCTGTTTTTT
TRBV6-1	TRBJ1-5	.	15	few	CASSDPGTQSVAQHF	TGTGCCAGCAGTGATCCGGGTACGCAATCAGTGGCCCAGCATTTT
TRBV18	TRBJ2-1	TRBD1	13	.	CASSPRGLGEQFF	TGTGCCAGCTCACCCAGGGGGCTGGGTGAGCAGTTCTTC
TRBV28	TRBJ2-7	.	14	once	CASSLPTGQYEQYF	TGTGCCAGCAGTTTACCCACTGGACAATACGAGCAGTACTTC
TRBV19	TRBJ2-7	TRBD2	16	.	CASRGLAGNDSYEQYF	TGTGCCAGTAGGGGACTAGCGGGAAATGACTCCTACGAGCAGTACTTC
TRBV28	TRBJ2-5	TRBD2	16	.	CASSSAGVPVEETQYF	TGTGCCAGCAGCTCAGCGGGAGTACCAGTAGAAGAGACCCAGTACTTC
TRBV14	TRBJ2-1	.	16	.	CASSQEGWRKADEQFF	TGTGCCAGCAGCCAAGAAGGGTGGCGCAAGGCGGATGAGCAGTTCTTC
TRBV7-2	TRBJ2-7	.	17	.	CASSLALLQDSSYEQYF	TGTGCCAGCAGCTTAGCCTTATTACAGGATTCCTCCTACGAGCAGTACTTC
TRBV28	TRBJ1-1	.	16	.	CASSLGGFGARGEAFF	TGTGCCAGCAGTTTAGGGGGTTTTGGGGCCCGTGGGGAAGCTTTCTTT
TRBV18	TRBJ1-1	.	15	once	CASSTGRASDTEAFF	TGTGCCAGCTCAACGGGCAGGGCCTCGGACACTGAAGCTTTCTTT
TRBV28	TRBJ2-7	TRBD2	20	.	CASSSRGPGLAVRLSYEQYF	TGTGCCAGCAGTTCTAGGGGCCCAGGACTAGCGGTTAGACTCTCCTACGAGCAGTACTTC
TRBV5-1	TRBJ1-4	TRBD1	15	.	CASSMPGQGNEKLFF	TGCGCCAGCAGCATGCCGGGACAGGGAAATGAAAAACTGTTTTTT
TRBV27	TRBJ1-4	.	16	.	CASRLSPQGSNEKLFF	TGTGCCAGCAGACTAAGCCCCCAGGGGTCTAATGAAAAACTGTTTTTT
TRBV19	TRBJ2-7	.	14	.	CASTSDGLAYEQYF	TGTGCCAGTACCTCGGACGGGCTTGCCTACGAGCAGTACTTC
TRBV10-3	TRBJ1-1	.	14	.	CAISEIKMGLEAFF	TGTGCCATCAGTGAGATAAAAATGGGGCTGGAAGCTTTCTTT
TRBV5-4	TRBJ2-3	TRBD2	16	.	CASSLGAGTDTDTQYF	TGTGCCAGCAGCTTAGGAGCGGGGACGGACACAGATACGCAGTATTTT
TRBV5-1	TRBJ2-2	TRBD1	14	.	CASSEGAGAGELFF	TGCGCCAGCAGCGAGGGGGCGGGTGCCGGGGAGCTGTTTTTT
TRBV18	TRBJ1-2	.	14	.	CASSRGEGDFGYTF	TGTGCCAGCTCAAGGGGTGAAGGTGATTTTGGCTACACCTTC
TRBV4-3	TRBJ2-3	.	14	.	CASSDGTMADTQYF	TGCGCCAGCAGCGACGGTACTATGGCAGATACGCAGTATTTT
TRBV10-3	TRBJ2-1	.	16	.	CAISERGGLTYNEQFF	TGTGCCATCAGTGAGCGTGGGGGATTAACCTACAATGAGCAGTTCTTC
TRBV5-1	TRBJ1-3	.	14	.	CASSPGGSGNTIYF	TGCGCCAGCAGCCCCGGTGGCTCTGGAAACACCATATATTTT
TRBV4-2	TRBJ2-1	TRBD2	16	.	CASSQPTSGSYNEQFF	TGTGCCAGCAGCCAACCTACTAGCGGGAGTTACAATGAGCAGTTCTTC